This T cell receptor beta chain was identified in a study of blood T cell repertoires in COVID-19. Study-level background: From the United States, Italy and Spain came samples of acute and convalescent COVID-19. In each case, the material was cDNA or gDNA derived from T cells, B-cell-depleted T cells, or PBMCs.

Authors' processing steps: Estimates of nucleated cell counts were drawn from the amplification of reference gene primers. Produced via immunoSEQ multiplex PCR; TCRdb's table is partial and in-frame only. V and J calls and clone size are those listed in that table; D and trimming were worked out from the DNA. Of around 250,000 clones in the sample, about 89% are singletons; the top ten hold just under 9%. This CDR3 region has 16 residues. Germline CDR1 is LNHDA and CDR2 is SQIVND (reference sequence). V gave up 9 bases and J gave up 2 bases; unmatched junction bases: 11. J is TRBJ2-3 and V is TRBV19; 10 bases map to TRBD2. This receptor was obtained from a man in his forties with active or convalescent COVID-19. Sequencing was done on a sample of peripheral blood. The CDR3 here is CASKNPGTSDTDTQYF. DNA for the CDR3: TGTGCCAGCAAAAATCCCGGGACTAGCGACACAGATACGCAGTATTTT.